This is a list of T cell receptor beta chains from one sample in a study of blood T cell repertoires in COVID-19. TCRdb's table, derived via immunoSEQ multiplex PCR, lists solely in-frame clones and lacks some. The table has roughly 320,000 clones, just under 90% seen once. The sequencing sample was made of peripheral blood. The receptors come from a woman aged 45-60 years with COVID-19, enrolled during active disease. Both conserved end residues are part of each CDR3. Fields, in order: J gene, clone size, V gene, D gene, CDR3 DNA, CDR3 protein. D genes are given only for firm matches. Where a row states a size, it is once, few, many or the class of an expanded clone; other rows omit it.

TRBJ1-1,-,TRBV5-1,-,TGCGCCAGCAGCTACCAACAGGGAACAACTGCTTTCTTT,CASSYQQGTTAFF
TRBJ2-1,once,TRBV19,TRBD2,TGTGCCAGTAGAACCACTAGCGGGAGCTCCTACAATGAGCAGTTCTTC,CASRTTSGSSYNEQFF
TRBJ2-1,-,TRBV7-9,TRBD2,TGTGCCAGCAGCCCAAGATTAGCGGGAGCGGGTGGCAATGAGCAGTTCTTC,CASSPRLAGAGGNEQFF
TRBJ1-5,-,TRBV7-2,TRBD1,TGTGCCAGCAGCTTATTCCTACAGGGGCAGCAGCCCCAGCATTTT,CASSLFLQGQQPQHF
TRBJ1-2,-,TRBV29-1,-,TGCAGCGTTGAAGATGACAGGCGGAACTATGGCTACACCTTC,CSVEDDRRNYGYTF
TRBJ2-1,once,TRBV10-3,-,TGTGCCATCAGAGATTGGCGGGTAAACAATGAGCAGTTCTTC,CAIRDWRVNNEQFF
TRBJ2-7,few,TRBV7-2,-,TGTGCCAGCAGCTTAGGGCCTAGCTACTACGAGCAGTACTTC,CASSLGPSYYEQYF
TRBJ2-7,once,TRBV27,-,TGTGCCACCAAAGGAGTCAGGTACGGGAACGAGCAGTACTTC,CATKGVRYGNEQYF
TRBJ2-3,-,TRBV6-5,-,TGTGCCAGCAGCGCGAGAGGAACAGATACGCAGTATTTT,CASSARGTDTQYF
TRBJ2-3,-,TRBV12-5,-,TGTGCTAGTGGTTTGGTGGGGTTCGTGAAAGAGGGAACAGATACGCAGTATTTT,CASGLVGFVKEGTDTQYF
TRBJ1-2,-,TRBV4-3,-,TGCGCCAGCAGCCAAACCTCGGGTAACTATGGCTACACCTTC,CASSQTSGNYGYTF
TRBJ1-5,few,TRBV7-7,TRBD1,TGTGCTAGCAGCCCGAAGAAGACAGGGTTGGGCTGGGGGCAGCCCCAGCATTTT,CASSPKKTGLGWGQPQHF
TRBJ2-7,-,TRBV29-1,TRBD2,TGCAGCGTTGAAGACTCTAGCGGAGTCTACGAGCAGTACTTC,CSVEDSSGVYEQYF
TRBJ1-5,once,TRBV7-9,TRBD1,TGTGCCAGCAGCGCGGGGACAGGCAGCTATCAGCCCCAGCATTTT,CASSAGTGSYQPQHF
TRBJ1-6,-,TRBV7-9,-,TGTGCCAGCGAAAAGGGGTATAATTCACCCCTCCACTTT,CASEKGYNSPLHF
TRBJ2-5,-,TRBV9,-,TGTGCCAGCAGCGTAGCTACACCTAGCTATGGGACCCAGTACTTC,CASSVATPSYGTQYF
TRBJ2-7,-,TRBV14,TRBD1,TGTGCCAGCAGCCAGGGGACAGGGACCGAGCAGTACTTC,CASSQGTGTEQYF
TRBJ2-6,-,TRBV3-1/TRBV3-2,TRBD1,TGTGCCAGCAGCCAAACGACAGGGGTCCCTTCTGGGGCCAACGTCCTGACTTTC,CASSQTTGVPSGANVLTF
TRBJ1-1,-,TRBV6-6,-,TGTGCCAGCACTCTAGGGGGCACTGAAGCTTTCTTT,CASTLGGTEAFF
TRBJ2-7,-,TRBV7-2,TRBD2,TGTGCCAGCGGATCCCAAGCGGGAGTAGTCTACGAGCAGTACTTC,CASGSQAGVVYEQYF
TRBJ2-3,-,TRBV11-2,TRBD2,TGTGCCAGCAGCCCCGCGGTGCGGTCTAGCGGTAGCACAGATACGCAGTATTTT,CASSPAVRSSGSTDTQYF
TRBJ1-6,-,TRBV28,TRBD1,TGTGCCAGCAGCGGGACAGGGGGAGGTTCGGGGAATTCACCCCTCCACTTT,CASSGTGGGSGNSPLHF
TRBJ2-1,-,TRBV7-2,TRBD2,TGTGCCAGCACCCCGGGGATAGCGGGATGGGGTGAGCAGTTCTTC,CASTPGIAGWGEQFF
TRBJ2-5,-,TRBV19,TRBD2,TGTGCCAGTAGTATGACTAGCGGGAGTAGATCCCAGTACTTC,CASSMTSGSRSQYF
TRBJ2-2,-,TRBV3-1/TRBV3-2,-,TGTGCCAGCAGCCTACAAACAGGGACGGCCACCGGGGAGCTGTTTTTT,CASSLQTGTATGELFF
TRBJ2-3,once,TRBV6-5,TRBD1,TGTGCCAGCAGGCGACAGGGTTTATTCACAGATACGCAGTATTTT,CASRRQGLFTDTQYF
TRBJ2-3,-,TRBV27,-,TGTGCCAGCAGCCCCCAACACCTCCTAGATACGCAGTATTTT,CASSPQHLLDTQYF
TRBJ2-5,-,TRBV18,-,TGTGCCAGCTCACCACCTAGCGGAAAACAAGAGACCCAGTACTTC,CASSPPSGKQETQYF
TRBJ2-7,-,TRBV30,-,TGTGCCTGGAGTGAACAATACTACGAGCAGTACTTC,CAWSEQYYEQYF
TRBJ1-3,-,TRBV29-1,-,TGCAGCGTTGCTTCCGGAAACACCATATATTTT,CSVASGNTIYF
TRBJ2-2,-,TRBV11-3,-,TGTGCCAGCAGCTTCGGGTCCTTCGCGAACACCGGGGAGCTGTTTTTT,CASSFGSFANTGELFF
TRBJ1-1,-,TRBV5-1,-,TGCGCCAGCAGCTTCGGACAGAGCGGCACTGAAGCTTTCTTT,CASSFGQSGTEAFF
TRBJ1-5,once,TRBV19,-,TGTGCCAGTAGTATAGGGCGGGGGCCCCCGGCCCAGCATTTT,CASSIGRGPPAQHF
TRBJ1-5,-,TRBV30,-,TGTGCCTGGAGCAGGACAGTTAGCAATCAGCCCCAGCATTTT,CAWSRTVSNQPQHF
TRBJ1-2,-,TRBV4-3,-,TGCGCCAGCAGCCAAGAAGCAGGGCCCTATGGCTACACCTTC,CASSQEAGPYGYTF
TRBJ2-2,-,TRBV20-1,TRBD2,TGCAGTGCTAGTCGCCTAGCGGGAAAGTCCGGGGAGCTGTTTTTT,CSASRLAGKSGELFF
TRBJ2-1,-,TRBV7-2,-,TGTGCCAGCAGCTTCCAAAGTAGTGTTTTAAATGAGCAGTTCTTC,CASSFQSSVLNEQFF
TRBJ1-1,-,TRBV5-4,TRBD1,TGTGCCAGCAGCCGGGACAGGGTGGGCACTGAAGCTTTCTTT,CASSRDRVGTEAFF
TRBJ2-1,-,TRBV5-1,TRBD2,TGCGCCAGCACCTCCAGGGCTAGCGGGAGAAATGAGCAGTTCTTC,CASTSRASGRNEQFF
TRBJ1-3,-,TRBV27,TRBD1,TGTGCCAGCACAACAACAGGGGCCTCTGGAAACACCATATATTTT,CASTTTGASGNTIYF
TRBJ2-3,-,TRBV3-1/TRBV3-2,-,TGTGCCAGCAGCCAAGATGTGAGAGGCACGCAGTATTTT,CASSQDVRGTQYF
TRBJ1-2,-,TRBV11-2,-,TGTGCCAGCAGCCTTAGACAGTCCTATGGCTACACCTTC,CASSLRQSYGYTF
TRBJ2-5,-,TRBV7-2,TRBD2,TGTGCCAGCAGCCCTAGCGGGAGAGAGAAGGAGACCCAGTACTTC,CASSPSGREKETQYF
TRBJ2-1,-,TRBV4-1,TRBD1,TGCGCCAGCAGCCAGCTTGGGACAGGGAAGATCAATGAGCAGTTCTTC,CASSQLGTGKINEQFF
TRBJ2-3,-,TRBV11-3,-,TGTGCCAGCAGCTTAAAAAGAGGGCCGACAGATACGCAGTATTTT,CASSLKRGPTDTQYF